This T cell receptor beta chain is drawn from a study of CD8+ T cells in alopecia areata. Study-level information: Tofacitinib continued for 6 to 18 months and was then withheld for 6 months.

Study-level findings and limits: Greater clonality was observed in lesional scalp samples, especially alopecia totalis/universalis, versus normal scalp.

Treatment meaning: oral pan-JAK inhibitor, 5-10 mg twice daily. From germline, CDR1 is SQVTM and CDR2 ANQGSEA. The V segment lost 8 bases and the J segment 3 bases; nucleotides outside the gene matches: 7. This CDR3 contains 15 residues. Investigators isolated RNA and reverse transcribed it into cDNA to act as the sequencing template. Repertoires were generated with immunoSEQ multiplex PCR, while TCRdb's copy carries only in-frame clones and drops some. The sample consists of fewer than 250,000 clones, roughly two fifths of them appearing once. As regards this clone: No antigen is known for it.

The chain has TRBV29-1 and TRBJ2-2; TRBD1 aligns across 12 bases. This clonotype was sampled from a human donor with alopecia areata. The sample here was CD4+ T cells sorted from blood, taken around week 37, from a patient treated with tofacitinib. CDR3 DNA: TGCAGCTCAAGGGACAGGGGGCGGGACACCGGGGAGCTGTTTTTT. As protein: CSSRDRGRDTGELFF.